These 14 T cell receptor beta chains came from one sample sequenced in a study of cytomegalovirus exposure and HLA in healthy donors. PCR amplification relied on 60 Vbeta primers (plus 13 Jbeta primers). The protocol was immunoSEQ multiplex PCR, while the TCRdb copy is restricted to in-frame clones and leaves out a portion. The sample has around 110,000 clones; 65% to 80% are singletons. The material sequenced was PBMCs. Every receptor here comes from a male donor in good health and CMV-seropositive.

This chain links TRBV4-3 with TRBJ2-5; 10 bases are a match to TRBD1. This CDR3 contains 14 residues. Unmatched junction bases numbered 1, after V lost 2 bases and J lost 4 bases. The germline V gene has CDR1 LGHNA and CDR2 YSLEER. CDR3: CASSQRDRGETQYF. CDR3 coding DNA: TGCGCCAGCAGCCAACGGGACAGGGGAGAGACCCAGTACTTC.

This clone occurred once. The chain couples TRBV4-3 to TRBJ2-5; D gene ambiguous. V shed 4 bases and J shed 5 bases, with 14 bases lying between them. This CDR3 is 14 amino acids long. CDR1 and CDR2 (germline): LGHNA, YSLEER. CDR3: CASSPNFIGETQYF. The DNA for the CDR3 is TGCGCCAGCAGCCCGAACTTCATCGGGGAGACCCAGTACTTC.

In this sample, this clone turned up once. The rearrangement uses TRBV2 and TRBJ2-5; TRBD1 matches 8 bases. Looked up from germline, CDR1 is SNHLY and CDR2 is FYNNEI. The J segment lost 5 bases and the V segment lost 5 bases, leaving 7 bases of the junction unmatched. This CDR3 region has 14 residues. The CDR3 DNA reads as TGTGCCAGCAGTCCCCGGACAGGGCTCGAGACCCAGTACTTC. Amino acid sequence: CASSPRTGLETQYF.

Many counts were recorded for this clone. V is TRBV4-3 and J is TRBJ2-3; 10 positions match TRBD2. Germline CDR1 and CDR2: LGHNA and YSLEER. With V trimmed by 0 bases and J by 2 bases, 8 bases remained unmatched. The CDR3 totals 18 residues. CDR3 protein: CASSQEGPSGGNTDTQYF. The CDR3 region has the DNA TGCGCCAGCAGCCAAGAGGGGCCTAGCGGGGGAAACACAGATACGCAGTATTTT.

This clone showed up just a few times. The CDR3 here is CASSPPRVAYEQYF. As DNA, the CDR3 is TGTGCCAGCAGCCCCCCCCGCGTAGCCTACGAGCAGTACTTC. The chain links TRBV5-6 to TRBJ2-7; D gene unclear. This CDR3 contains 14 residues. The germline V gene has CDR1 SGHDT and CDR2 YYEEEE. With 4 bases removed from V and 2 bases from J, the gap between germline ends came to 13 bases.

The chain recombines TRBV5-4 with TRBJ2-3; 11 bases map to TRBD2. The germline CDR1 and CDR2 sequences are SGHNT and YYREEE (reference sequence). This CDR3 is 16 amino acids long. V gave up 2 bases and J gave up 0 bases; unmatched junction bases: 2. The CDR3 reads CASSLRLAGSTDTQYF. DNA for the CDR3: TGTGCCAGCAGCTTACGACTAGCGGGGAGCACAGATACGCAGTATTTT. Complete variable domain (other parts from reference TRBV5-4 and TRBJ2-3): ETGVTQSPTHLIKTRGQQVTLRCSSQSGHNTVSWYQQALGQGPQFIFQYYREEENGRGNFPPRFSGLQFPNYSSELNVNALELDDSALYLCASSLRLAGSTDTQYFGPGTRLTVL.

This chain uses TRBV9 with TRBJ1-5; D not resolved. Germline assignment: CDR1 SGDLS and CDR2 YYNGEE. The CDR3 length is 15 residues. The ends were cut back, 0 bases at V and 3 bases at J, with 10 bases in the middle. The CDR3 protein is CASSVEPSDNQPQHF. The CDR3 DNA follows: TGTGCCAGCAGCGTAGAACCCAGTGACAATCAGCCCCAGCATTTT.

To note about this clone: This sample includes further DNA sequences coding for the same CDR3. V gene TRBV2 combines with J gene TRBJ2-7; 10 bases fit TRBD1. The CDR3 contains 15 residues. Germline V gene sequence: CDR1 SNHLY, CDR2 FYNNEI. V lost 3 bases to trimming and J lost 1 base; unmatched junction nucleotides: 3. CDR3 DNA sequence: TGTGCCAGCAGTGACCCGGGACAGGGGTCCTACGAGCAGTACTTC. Translated: CASSDPGQGSYEQYF.

This clone was recorded a few times. V and J are TRBV5-1 and TRBJ1-2; 7 bases align to TRBD1. V shed 4 bases, J shed 2 bases, and the junction held 11 bases outside the gene matches. The length of the CDR3 is 16 residues. Germline-derived CDR1 and CDR2 are SGHRS and YFSETQ. DNA of the CDR3: TGCGCCAGCAGCGATAACCCGGGACAGCCGAACTATGGCTACACCTTC. Translating gives CASSDNPGQPNYGYTF.

Here the CDR3 reads CASSLARGSYEQYF. CDR3 sequence (DNA): TGCGCCAGCAGCCTGGCCAGGGGGTCGTACGAGCAGTACTTC. The chain combines TRBV4-3 with TRBJ2-7, with TRBD1 matching over 7 bases. J was trimmed by 4 bases and V by 4 bases; bases with no gene match: 7. Per germline, CDR1 LGHNA and CDR2 YSLEER. This CDR3 comprises 14 residues.

The chain links TRBV7-2 to TRBJ1-2; possible D gene TRBD1, 6 bases. Trimming pared 5 bases from V and 7 bases from J, leaving 14 bases between. The CDR3 contains 13 residues. CDR1 SGHTA and CDR2 FQGNSA come from the germline V gene. This chain's CDR3 is CASSPYRDGGYTF. The CDR3 DNA reads as TGTGCCAGCAGCCCCTACAGGGACGGTGGCTACACCTTC.

V gene TRBV21-1 combines with J gene TRBJ2-1; TRBD2 is the table's D call, not checked against the DNA. TRBV21-1 is recorded as a pseudogene. The CDR3 spans 15 residues. As DNA, the CDR3 is TGTGCCAGCCCTCTGCGCGGTTCTCCCTACAATGAGCAGTTCTTC. It translates to CASPLRGSPYNEQFF.

This clone was recorded once. The chain has TRBV5-4 and TRBJ1-2, with D maybe TRBD1 (6 bases). The length of the CDR3 is 14 residues. V was pared by 1 base and J by 3 bases, with 10 bases between. Germline V CDR1 and CDR2: SGHNT, YYREEE (reference sequence). The CDR3 region has the DNA TGTGCCAGCAGCTTGAGGGCAGGGGACTATGGCTACACCTTC. Protein sequence: CASSLRAGDYGYTF.

This chain joins TRBV7-2 and TRBJ1-5; 7 bases line up with TRBD1. The germline V gene encodes CDR1 SGHTA and CDR2 FQGNSA. With 1 base clipped from V and 0 bases from J, the junction kept 9 bases outside the gene matches. The CDR3 is 18 residues long. CDR3 sequence (DNA): TGTGCCAGCAGCTTAGACCCTGGGACAGCTGCTAGCAATCAGCCCCAGCATTTT. As protein: CASSLDPGTAASNQPQHF.